Below are 20 T cell receptor beta chains sequenced from a single sample in a study of T cells in Graves' hyperthyroidism and ophthalmopathy. The investigators amplified TCR beta CDR3 regions from RNA transcripts. The HTBI primer set served for first-round RT-PCR of the TCR CDR3. TCRdb passed the multiplex PCR reads through MiXCR, listing each CDR3 protein once. The table includes hundreds of thousands of distinct CDR3 sequences, less than 15% detected once. Sample: blood. The receptors derive from a woman younger than 30 with Graves' hyperthyroidism.

This clonotype was observed a few times. This chain connects TRBV28 to TRBJ1-1; TRBD1 might be the D (5 bases). The CDR3 consists of 14 residues. Trimming removed 5 bases from V and 4 bases from J, with 14 bases in between. The germline CDR1 and CDR2 sequences are MDHEN and SYDVKM. The CDR3 nucleotides read TGTGCCAGCAGTACCACGACAGAGCTCACTGAAGCTTTCTTT. It translates to CASSTTTELTEAFF.

The chain links TRBV19 to TRBJ2-7; D unclear. Germline V gives CDR1 LNHDA, CDR2 SQIVND (reference sequence). V lost 0 bases and J 2 bases, leaving 5 bases between the germline ends. The CDR3 is made up of 13 amino acids. DNA for the CDR3: TGTGCCAGTAGTATAGATCGGGCCTACGAGCAGTACTTC. Translated: CASSIDRAYEQYF.

This clonotype was counted ten times or more. V gene TRBV28 combines with J gene TRBJ2-1; no definite D call. The ends were cut back, 6 bases at V and 9 bases at J, with 12 bases in the middle. The CDR3 loop spans 12 amino acids. Germline-derived CDR1 and CDR2 are MDHEN and SYDVKM. CDR3 DNA sequence: TGTGCCAGCAGGGAAAGACTTAGTGAGCAGTTCTTC. This gives the protein CASRERLSEQFF. Full variable domain (rest looked up from reference TRBV28 and TRBJ2-1): DVKVTQSSRYLVKRTGEKVFLECVQDMDHENMFWYRQDPGLGLRLIYFSYDVKMKEKGDIPEGYSVSREKKERFSLILESASTNQTSMYLCASRERLSEQFFGPGTRLTVL.

The table lists this clonotype with many counts. The chain uses TRBV20-1 and TRBJ2-5, with TRBD2 identical over 7 bases. The CDR3 consists of 14 residues. CDR1 is DFQATT and CDR2 is SNEGSKA in the germline V gene (reference sequence). The V segment lost 0 bases and the J segment 5 bases; nucleotides outside the gene matches: 6. The CDR3 DNA reads TGCAGTGCTAGAGATGCAGCGGGATTTGAGACCCAGTACTTC. It is translated as CSARDAAGFETQYF.

This clonotype was observed many times. The rearrangement joins TRBV7-8 to TRBJ1-4; tentative D call: TRBD1 (6 bases). CDR3 size: 19 residues. V gave up 4 bases and J gave up 0 bases, with 21 bases separating them. The germline V gene has CDR1 SGHVS and CDR2 FQNEAQ. The CDR3 coding sequence is TGTGCCAGCAGCTCCCACAGTGGACAGATGGGTGCAACTAATGAAAAACTGTTTTTT. Translation gives CASSSHSGQMGATNEKLFF.

This clonotype was recorded many times. The CDR3: CSARSRQGGYQPQHF. CDR3 DNA: TGCAGTGCTAGATCCCGACAGGGCGGCTATCAGCCCCAGCATTTT. The chain has TRBV20-1 and TRBJ1-5; 7 bases fit TRBD1. J was trimmed by 5 bases and V by 2 bases; bases with no gene match: 9. Germline V gene sequence: CDR1 DFQATT, CDR2 SNEGSKA (reference sequence). This CDR3 contains 15 residues.

In this sample, this clonotype turned up many times. The CDR3 coding sequence is TGTGCCAGTGTTGGGGGGGGTTCGCGCACAGATACGCAGTATTTT. Encoded protein: CASVGGGSRTDTQYF. The chain links TRBV28 to TRBJ2-3; the match to TRBD2 covers 7 bases. The CDR3 contains 15 residues. Germline-derived CDR1 and CDR2 are MDHEN and SYDVKM. Trimming cost V 9 bases and J 1 base; bases outside gene matches: 10.

The chain couples TRBV29-1 to TRBJ2-3; 9 nucleotides line up with TRBD1. The V gene's germline CDR1 is SQVTM and CDR2 ANQGSEA. CDR3 length equals 16 residues. The J segment lost 4 bases and the V segment lost 0 bases, leaving 8 bases of the junction unmatched. The CDR3 loop reads CSVEDARDRVADTQYF. Written as DNA, the CDR3 is TGCAGCGTTGAAGACGCCCGGGACAGGGTTGCAGATACGCAGTATTTT.

The genes are TRBV7-2 and TRBJ1-6; TRBD1 agrees at 7 bases. The germline gives CDR1 SGHTA, CDR2 FQGNSA. With V trimmed by 5 bases and J by 0 bases, 10 bases remained unmatched. The CDR3 is made up of 18 amino acids. The CDR3 sequence: CASSEQGSQSSYNSPLHF. The CDR3 DNA sequence: TGTGCCAGCAGCGAACAGGGGTCGCAGAGCTCCTATAATTCACCCCTCCACTTT.

The chain carries TRBV4-1 and TRBJ2-3; TRBD1 agrees at 7 bases. The germline V gene encodes CDR1 MGHRA and CDR2 YSYEKL. Unmatched junction bases numbered 5, after V lost 0 bases and J lost 5 bases. The CDR3 covers 15 residues. The CDR3 coding sequence is TGCGCCAGCAGCCAAGATGGAAGGGGGCAAGATACGCAGTATTTT. It is translated as CASSQDGRGQDTQYF.

This clonotype was observed many times. CDR3 coding DNA: TGCAGTGCTAGGGTCTCTGGAGCTAGCCGAAACAATGAGCAGTTCTTC. Protein: CSARVSGASRNNEQFF. The V call is TRBV20-1, the J call TRBJ2-1; TRBD2 might be the D (5 bases). Germline V gene lookup returns CDR1 DFQATT and CDR2 SNEGSKA (reference sequence). Trimming stripped 3 bases from V and 5 bases from J, with 20 bases between. The CDR3 sequence is 16 residues long.

At least ten counts were recorded for this clonotype. V is TRBV27 and J is TRBJ2-1, with D possibly matching TRBD1 (6 bases). CDR1 is MNHEY and CDR2 is SMNVEV in the germline V gene (reference sequence). CDR3 size: 14 residues. Between the trimmed V and J ends, which lost 5 bases and 2 bases, there was a span of 10 bases. CDR3 amino acids: CASSKQGPYNEQFF. The CDR3 DNA reads as TGTGCCAGCAGTAAACAGGGACCCTACAATGAGCAGTTCTTC.

This clonotype appeared many times. The chain has TRBV24-1 and TRBJ2-1; 8 bases agree with TRBD2. With 4 bases clipped from V and 1 base from J, the junction kept 5 bases outside the gene matches. The CDR3 has 16 amino acids. Per germline, CDR1 KGHDR and CDR2 SFDVKD. In DNA form, the CDR3 reads TGTGCCACCAGTGACTATAGCGGGGATTCCTACAATGAGCAGTTCTTC. This gives the protein CATSDYSGDSYNEQFF.

This clonotype was detected ten times or more. The rearrangement uses TRBV12-3 or TRBV12-4 and TRBJ2-3; D remains unclear. With 8 bases removed from V and 2 bases from J, the gap between germline ends came to 11 bases. CDR3 length: 13 residues. CDR3 protein: CASVADHTDTQYF. CDR3 DNA sequence: TGTGCCAGCGTAGCAGACCACACAGATACGCAGTATTTT.

The table lists this clonotype with a few counts. The chain recombines TRBV30 with TRBJ2-4; D assignment may be TRBD1 or TRBD2 (5 bases each). Looked up from germline, CDR1 is GTSNPN and CDR2 is SVGIG (reference sequence). The CDR3 runs 15 residues. V lost 3 bases and J 3 bases, leaving 15 bases between the germline ends. CDR3 loop: CAWSVRGWDKNIQYF. CDR3 coding DNA: TGTGCCTGGAGCGTGAGGGGATGGGACAAAAACATTCAGTACTTC.

This chain links TRBV28 with TRBJ2-3; TRBD2 is a possible D gene (7 bases). The V end was cut by 3 bases, the J end by 0 bases, with 19 bases between. The CDR3 is 18 amino acids. CDR1 MDHEN and CDR2 SYDVKM come from the germline V gene. Here the CDR3 DNA reads TGTGCCAGCAGTTTTGGGGGGGCGGGTGGCTACAGCACAGATACGCAGTATTTT. Encoded protein: CASSFGGAGGYSTDTQYF. Filled out from reference TRBV28 and TRBJ2-3, the complete variable domain reads DVKVTQSSRYLVKRTGEKVFLECVQDMDHENMFWYRQDPGLGLRLIYFSYDVKMKEKGDIPEGYSVSREKKERFSLILESASTNQTSMYLCASSFGGAGGYSTDTQYFGPGTRLTVL.

CDR3 protein: CSAPFWGRARTEAFF. The CDR3 DNA follows: TGCAGCGCCCCGTTCTGGGGACGAGCGAGGACTGAAGCTTTCTTT. The gene calls are TRBV29-1 and TRBJ1-1; a possible D gene is TRBD1 (5 bases). This CDR3 contains 15 residues. Germline CDR1 SQVTM, CDR2 ANQGSEA. Deletions cut 7 bases from V and 5 bases from J, with 23 bases between.

The chain recombines TRBV9 with TRBJ2-3, with 11 bases fitting TRBD2. Trimming removed 3 bases from V and 4 bases from J; junction bases left unmatched: 13. The CDR3 has 18 residues. The germline V gene encodes CDR1 SGDLS and CDR2 YYNGEE. The CDR3 DNA reads as TGTGCCAGCAGCGAGACTAGCGGGATTGTAAATCGGGCAGATACGCAGTATTTT. This codes for CASSETSGIVNRADTQYF.

This clonotype was seen only a few times. The chain employs TRBV30 and TRBJ2-2; 12 positions agree with TRBD1. The CDR3 is 16 residues long. Germline V gene lookup returns CDR1 GTSNPN and CDR2 SVGIG (reference sequence). V lost 2 bases and J lost 7; bases outside the gene matches: 8. CDR3 loop: CAWSTWDRGLYGELFF. The CDR3, as DNA: TGTGCCTGGAGTACTTGGGACAGGGGGCTTTACGGGGAGCTGTTTTTT.

This clonotype was found many times. The V and J genes are TRBV4-3 and TRBJ2-7; D call uncertain. CDR1 LGHNA and CDR2 YSLEER come from the germline V gene. V dropped 0 bases and J dropped 2 bases, with 11 bases sitting between them. The CDR3 sequence is 15 residues long. This chain's CDR3 is CASSQERGRTYEQYF. Here the CDR3 DNA reads TGCGCCAGCAGCCAAGAACGTGGGCGAACCTACGAGCAGTACTTC.